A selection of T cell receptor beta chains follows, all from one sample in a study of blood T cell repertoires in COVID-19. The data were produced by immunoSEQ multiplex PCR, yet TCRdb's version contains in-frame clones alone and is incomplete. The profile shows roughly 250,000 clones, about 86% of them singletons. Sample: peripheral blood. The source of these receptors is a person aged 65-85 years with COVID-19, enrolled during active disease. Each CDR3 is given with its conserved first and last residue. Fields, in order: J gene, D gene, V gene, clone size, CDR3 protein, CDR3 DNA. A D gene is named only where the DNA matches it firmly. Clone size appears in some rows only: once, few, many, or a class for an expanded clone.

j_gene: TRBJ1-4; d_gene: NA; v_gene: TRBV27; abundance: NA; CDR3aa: CASSLIAGQGRFNEKLFF; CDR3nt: TGTGCCAGCAGTTTAATCGCTGGGCAGGGGCGATTCAATGAAAAACTGTTTTTT
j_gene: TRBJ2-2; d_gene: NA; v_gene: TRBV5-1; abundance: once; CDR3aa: CASSLGPANTGELFF; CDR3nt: TGCGCCAGCAGCTTGGGGCCAGCGAACACCGGGGAGCTGTTTTTT
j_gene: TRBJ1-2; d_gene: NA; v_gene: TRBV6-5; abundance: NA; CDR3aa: CASSYPGGLGGYTF; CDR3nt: TGTGCCAGCAGTTACCCGGGGGGACTTGGGGGCTACACCTTC
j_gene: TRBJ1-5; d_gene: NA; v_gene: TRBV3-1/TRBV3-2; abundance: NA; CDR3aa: CASSQGGRQPQHF; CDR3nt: TGTGCCAGCAGCCAAGGGGGCAGACAGCCCCAGCATTTT
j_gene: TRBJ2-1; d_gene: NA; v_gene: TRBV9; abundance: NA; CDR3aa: CASSAEDSSYNEQFF; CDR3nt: TGTGCCAGCAGCGCCGAGGACAGCTCCTACAATGAGCAGTTCTTC
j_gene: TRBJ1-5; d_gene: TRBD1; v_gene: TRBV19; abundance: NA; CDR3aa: CASSFSGTGPIRGNQPQHF; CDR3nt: TGTGCCAGTAGTTTTTCCGGGACAGGGCCTATCCGGGGCAATCAGCCCCAGCATTTT
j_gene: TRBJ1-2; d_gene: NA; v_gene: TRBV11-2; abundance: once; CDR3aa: CASSLDGAQDYGYTF; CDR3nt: TGTGCCAGCAGCTTAGATGGGGCGCAGGACTATGGCTACACCTTC
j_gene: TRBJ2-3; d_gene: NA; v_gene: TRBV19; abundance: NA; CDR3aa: CASNRAISTDTQYF; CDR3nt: TGTGCCAGTAACAGGGCGATATCTACAGATACGCAGTATTTT
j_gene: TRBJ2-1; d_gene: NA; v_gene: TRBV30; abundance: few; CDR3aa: CAWSVNQASDEQFF; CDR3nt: TGTGCCTGGAGTGTAAACCAGGCTAGCGATGAGCAGTTCTTC
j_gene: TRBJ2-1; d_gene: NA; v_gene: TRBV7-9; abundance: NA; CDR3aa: CASSLLANEQFF; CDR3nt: TGTGCCAGCAGCTTACTAGCGAATGAGCAGTTCTTC
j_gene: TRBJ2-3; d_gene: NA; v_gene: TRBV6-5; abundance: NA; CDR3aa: CASGGGINTQYF; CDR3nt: TGTGCCAGCGGAGGGGGCATTAATACGCAGTATTTT
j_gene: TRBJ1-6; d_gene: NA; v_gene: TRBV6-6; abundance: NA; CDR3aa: CASSRPEAFYNSPLHF; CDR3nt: TGTGCCAGCAGCCGCCCGGAGGCCTTCTATAATTCACCCCTCCACTTT
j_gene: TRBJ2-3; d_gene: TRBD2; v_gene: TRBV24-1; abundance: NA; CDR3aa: CATSDPSFVASSSGSRVDTQYF; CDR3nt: TGTGCCACCAGTGATCCCTCGTTCGTAGCTTCGTCTAGCGGGAGCAGGGTAGATACGCAGTATTTT
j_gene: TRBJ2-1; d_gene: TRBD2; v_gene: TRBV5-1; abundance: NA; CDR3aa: CASSPLTSGGNEQFF; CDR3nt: TGCGCCAGCAGCCCCTTGACTAGCGGGGGTAATGAGCAGTTCTTC
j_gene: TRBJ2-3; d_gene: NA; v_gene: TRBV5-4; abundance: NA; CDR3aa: CASSPSYRADTQYF; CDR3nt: TGTGCCAGCAGCCCTTCGTACAGGGCAGATACGCAGTATTTT
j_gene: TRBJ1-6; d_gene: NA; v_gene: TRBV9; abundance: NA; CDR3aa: CASSVVPGRNSPLHF; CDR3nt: TGTGCCAGCAGCGTAGTTCCAGGGCGGAATTCACCCCTCCACTTT